This T cell receptor (beta chain) is drawn from a study of T cell repertoires in cytomegalovirus infection. Study information: TCR beta signatures that were public indicated CMV infection and matching HLA type.

Looked up from germline, CDR1 is WNHNN and CDR2 is SYGVQD (reference sequence). CDR3 length equals 13 residues. The germline V and J ends were trimmed by 4 bases and 3 bases, with 6 bases remaining between them. General study results and limits: People with CMV and the relevant HLA were identified by cumulative public TCR beta family frequency.

TCRdb processed the reads anew with MiXCR; each CDR3 protein has one entry. The sample carries approximately 290,000 distinct CDR3 sequences, about 25% recorded once. About this clonotype itself: Its antigen is as yet unknown.

This sequence originates from a human donor in good health (CMV status not recorded). Some clones in this sample may be carry-over from other donors' samples. V is TRBV10-1 and J is TRBJ1-4, with D unclear. Sample: PBMCs. DNA for the CDR3: TGCGCCAGCAGTGTGACACCTAATGAAAAACTGTTTTTT. Translating it yields CASSVTPNEKLFF.